This is a list of T cell receptor beta chains from one sample in a study of identical twins. In TCRdb, the 5' RACE reads were re-called with MiXCR into one record per CDR3 protein. The table records hundreds of thousands of distinct CDR3 sequences, roughly 20% of them present only once. The same data also went into a second study, on T cells expressing NK-cell markers.

Material: PBMCs. These receptors originate from a woman aged 18-29 years in good health. Each CDR3 is given with its conserved first and last residue. D genes are given only for firm matches. Rows may omit the clone size; those that give it use once, few, many or a size class.

d_gene	v_gene	j_gene	abundance	CDR3nt	CDR3aa
NA	TRBV29-1	TRBJ2-7	few	TGCAGCGCCCATGGCGGGAACTCCTACGAGCAGTACTTC	CSAHGGNSYEQYF
NA	TRBV3-1	TRBJ2-3	NA	TGTGCCAGCAGCCAGGGAAGGAATACGCAGTATTTT	CASSQGRNTQYF
NA	TRBV7-2	TRBJ1-6	NA	TGTGCCAGCAGCTTATCGTTGCGGGCAGGGGATTCACCCCTCCACTTT	CASSLSLRAGDSPLHF
NA	TRBV7-2	TRBJ2-7	NA	TGTGCCAGCAGCTTAGATCCGAGAGGGCAGTACTTC	CASSLDPRGQYF
TRBD1	TRBV4-2	TRBJ1-1	few	TGTGCCAGCAGCCAAGACCGAACAGGGGTTCACGCTTTCTTT	CASSQDRTGVHAFF
NA	TRBV7-9	TRBJ1-6	NA	TGTGCCAGCAGCTTAGTTTGGCAGGAAAAGTATAATTCACCCCTCCACTTT	CASSLVWQEKYNSPLHF
NA	TRBV28	TRBJ2-7	few	TGTGCCAGCAGGCACCATGGGACTGGATACTACGAGCAGTACTTC	CASRHHGTGYYEQYF
NA	TRBV9	TRBJ2-2	few	TGTGCCAGCAGCGTAGAAGCAGGGAGGACCGGGGAGCTGTTTTTT	CASSVEAGRTGELFF
NA	TRBV12-3/TRBV12-4	TRBJ1-1	NA	TGTGCCAGCAGTTTTAGCGCAGGGCTGAACACTGAAGCTTTCTTT	CASSFSAGLNTEAFF
NA	TRBV6-5	TRBJ1-1	many	TGTGCCAGCAGTTACTCGAGACAGAACACTGAAGCTTTCTTT	CASSYSRQNTEAFF
NA	TRBV7-2	TRBJ2-1	few	TGTGCCACTCTATCATGGGGAAGCTCCTACAATGAGCAGTTCTTC	CATLSWGSSYNEQFF
TRBD2	TRBV20-1	TRBJ2-7	NA	TGCAGTGCTCCGACTAGCGGTAGCGGGTTGGGGTACGAGCAGTACTTC	CSAPTSGSGLGYEQYF
NA	TRBV5-6	TRBJ2-6	few	TGTGCCAGCAGCTTCGGAGGGAACAACGTCCTGACTTTC	CASSFGGNNVLTF
TRBD1	TRBV5-1	TRBJ1-1	few	TGCGCCAGCAGCTCCTACAGGGGAAGGACTGAAGCTTTCTTT	CASSSYRGRTEAFF
NA	TRBV7-9	TRBJ2-6	NA	TGTGCCACGATATATTCCTCTGGGGCCAACGTCCTGACTTTC	CATIYSSGANVLTF
NA	TRBV6-2/TRBV6-3	TRBJ2-5	NA	TGTGCCAGCAGTTCGGCGAGCTGGGAGACCCAGTACTTC	CASSSASWETQYF
NA	TRBV11-2	TRBJ1-4	NA	TGTGCCAGCAGCCCCGACCGGGTTGGGACTAATGAAAAACTGTTTTTT	CASSPDRVGTNEKLFF
TRBD1	TRBV20-1	TRBJ2-3	NA	TGCAGTGCTAGAGGTTCGACAGGGACAGATACGCAGTATTTT	CSARGSTGTDTQYF
TRBD2	TRBV7-2	TRBJ2-5	few	TGTGCCAGCAGCCCCCAGTTTGGCGGGAGGGTGACCCAGTACTTC	CASSPQFGGRVTQYF
NA	TRBV12-3/TRBV12-4	TRBJ1-1	NA	TGTGCCAGCAAGGGGGACGGCTACACTGAAGCTTTCTTT	CASKGDGYTEAFF
NA	TRBV11-2	TRBJ2-7	NA	TGTGCCAGCAGCTTAGGCCTCTTAGGGGACGACGAGCAGTACTTC	CASSLGLLGDDEQYF
TRBD2	TRBV4-3	TRBJ2-1	NA	TGCGCCAGCAGCCAAGATCCCTCCCTAGCGGGAAAGCAGTTCTTC	CASSQDPSLAGKQFF
TRBD1	TRBV7-2	TRBJ2-7	NA	TGTGCCAGCAGCTTAGACCTGGGACAGGGTTCCTACGAGCAGTACTTC	CASSLDLGQGSYEQYF
NA	TRBV7-3	TRBJ2-3	NA	TGTGCCAGCAGCTTAATTCTAGCCGGAGGGGCAGATACGCAGTATTTT	CASSLILAGGADTQYF
NA	TRBV3-1	TRBJ2-7	NA	TGTGCCAGCAGCCAAGCAGGACAGCAGTCGTACGAGCAGTACTTC	CASSQAGQQSYEQYF
TRBD1	TRBV5-1	TRBJ2-2	NA	TGCGCCACCACGGGACAGGGGAACACCGGGGAGCTGTTTTTT	CATTGQGNTGELFF
TRBD2	TRBV20-1	TRBJ2-7	few	TGCAGTGCCAGTCAGGGAGGGCACGAGCAGTACTTC	CSASQGGHEQYF
TRBD1	TRBV5-1	TRBJ2-1	few	TGCGCCAGCAGCTTTCGACAGGGGGTCCGTAATGAGCAGTTCTTC	CASSFRQGVRNEQFF
NA	TRBV12-3/TRBV12-4	TRBJ1-6	many	TGTGCCAGCAGTCCAGGGAATTCACCCCTCCACTTT	CASSPGNSPLHF
NA	TRBV4-2	TRBJ2-7	NA	TGTGCCAGCAGCCAAGTTGGGGACGAGCAGTACTTC	CASSQVGDEQYF
NA	TRBV9	TRBJ2-1	few	TGTGCCAGCAGCGTAGAAGTCTGGGGCAATGAGCAGTTCTTC	CASSVEVWGNEQFF
NA	TRBV30	TRBJ2-1	NA	TGTGCCTGGAGCACTACCTACAATGAGCAGTTCTTC	CAWSTTYNEQFF
NA	TRBV28	TRBJ2-1	few	TGTGCCAGCAGTTTGGACGCGGTTGGAGGGTACAATGAGCAGTTCTTC	CASSLDAVGGYNEQFF
TRBD2	TRBV7-9	TRBJ2-7	few	TGTGCCAGCAGCCCCCGGCGGGAGTACGAGCAGTACTTC	CASSPRREYEQYF
TRBD2	TRBV20-1	TRBJ2-7	once	TGCTGTGCTAGAGACGTATCTAGCGGGAGAGCCTACGAGCAGTACTTC	CCARDVSSGRAYEQYF
NA	TRBV29-1	TRBJ2-7	few	TGCAGCGTTGGGGACCCTTGGGGGTCTTACGAGCAGTACTTC	CSVGDPWGSYEQYF
TRBD2	TRBV27	TRBJ2-5	NA	TGTGCCAGCAGTTTATCGCCCCAGCGGGAATTAGAGACCCAGTACTTC	CASSLSPQRELETQYF
TRBD1	TRBV5-4	TRBJ1-1	NA	TGTGCCAGCAGCGACTACAGGGGGCGGACGGGCGAAGCTTTCTTT	CASSDYRGRTGEAFF
NA	TRBV6-5	TRBJ1-1	NA	TGTGCCAGCAGTTACTCGGGTAGCTACACAACTGAAGCTTTCTTT	CASSYSGSYTTEAFF
NA	TRBV20-1	TRBJ2-2	NA	TGCAGTGCTGGTCGGCTAGCCGAGTCCGGGGAGCTGTTTTTT	CSAGRLAESGELFF
TRBD1	TRBV12-3/TRBV12-4	TRBJ1-3	NA	TGTGCCAGCAGTATCCGGGACAGGGGGAGAAGAGGCACCATATATTTT	CASSIRDRGRRGTIYF
NA	TRBV6-1	TRBJ2-7	few	TGTGCCAGCAGTGAAACACCTTTTTACGAGCAGTACTTC	CASSETPFYEQYF
TRBD2	TRBV29-1	TRBJ2-2	few	TGCAGCGTTCTAGCGGGGGGTCCCGGGGAGCTGTTTTTT	CSVLAGGPGELFF